Presented here are 26 T cell receptor beta chains from one specimen sequenced in a study of T cells in women clearing cervical HPV infection. Sequencing used immunoSEQ multiplex PCR; TCRdb keeps in-frame clones, though not all of them. This repertoire includes 45,000 to 50,000 clones. Sequencing was performed on blood buffy coat. The receptors were sampled from a woman aged 18 to 75 with a cervical HPV16 infection that either progressed to CIN3+ or cleared (not recorded which).

In regard to this clone: With the read ending 3 residues before the CDR3 end, the germline J gene is used to fill in that end. The J gene is TRBJ2-3, the V gene TRBV6-2 or TRBV6-3; possibly TRBD2 for D (5 bases). The CDR3 loop spans 13 amino acids. The germline V gene encodes CDR1 MNHEY and CDR2 SVGEGT. CDR3 loop: CASMRSSNQPQYF. Incomplete CDR3 DNA: TGTGCCAGCATGAGGTCTAGCAATCAGCCG.

Regarding this clone: From the germline J gene comes the end of the CDR3, since the read stops 3 residues before it. The chain has TRBV11-2 and TRBJ2-1, with D perhaps matching TRBD2 (7 bases). Trimming removed 5 bases at V and 6 bases at J, with 14 bases between. This CDR3 comprises 14 residues. The germline gives CDR1 SGHAT, CDR2 FQNNGV. The part of the CDR3 DNA that was read is TGTGCCAGCAGCCCCCAGGGAGGGGGCAATGAG. It is translated as CASSPQGGGNE. The CDR3 reads in full as CASSPQGGGNEQFF.

About this clone itself: The read ends 3 residues before the CDR3 terminus; that terminus is restored from the germline J gene. This sequence joins TRBV6-1 and TRBJ2-3; D possibly corresponds to TRBD1 (5 bases). This CDR3 spans 13 amino acids. Germline CDR1 reads MNHNS; CDR2 reads SASEGT. The chain's CDR3 is CASSAPGQETQYF. The covered CDR3 bases are TGTGCCAGCAGTGCACCAGGGCAAGAGACG.

Turning to this clone: The CDR3 end falls 3 residues outside the read, so it is completed with the germline J gene. The chain employs TRBV19 and TRBJ2-2, with 7 positions matching TRBD1. The CDR3 length is 15 residues. The germline gives CDR1 LNHDA, CDR2 SQIVND (reference sequence). V shed 5 bases, J shed 3 bases, and the junction held 6 bases outside the gene matches. The CDR3 bases that were read are TGTGCCAGTAGTTCAGGGACAGAGCACACCGGGGAG. Translating it yields CASSSGTEHTGE. The whole CDR3 sequence reads CASSSGTEHTGELFF.

A note on this clone: Read coverage stops 3 residues before the CDR3 terminus; the germline J gene supplies the remainder. The rearrangement links TRBV7-2 to TRBJ2-2; 8 bases line up with TRBD1. Germline V gene sequence: CDR1 SGHTA, CDR2 FQGNSA. This CDR3 is built from 15 residues. The sequenced CDR3 bases are TGTGCCAGCAGCTTTGGGACAGGACATAATTCACCG. Translation gives CASSFGTGHNSP. The full CDR3 sequence reads CASSFGTGHNSPLFF.

Points on this clone: The read terminates 3 residues ahead of where the CDR3 ends, so the germline J gene completes it. V is TRBV5-1 and J is TRBJ2-4; D may correspond to TRBD1 or TRBD2 (5 bases each). The CDR3 has 14 residues. V gave up 6 bases and J gave up 0 bases, with 10 bases separating them. CDR1 is SGHRS and CDR2 is YFSETQ in the germline V gene. The CDR3 DNA, read in part, is TGCGCCAGCAAGGAGAGGGGAGCCAAAAACATT. Its protein is CASKERGAKNI. The CDR3, in full, reads CASKERGAKNIQYF.

On this clone: The read ends 3 residues early relative to the CDR3; the germline J gene fills the gap. The gene calls are TRBV6-1 and TRBJ1-5; 7 bases match TRBD1. Germline V CDR1 and CDR2: MNHNS, SASEGT. The V segment lost 10 bases and the J segment 2 bases; nucleotides outside the gene matches: 8. The CDR3 is 14 residues long. The CDR3 here is CATIDRAGNQPQHF. The CDR3 DNA, read in part, is TGTGCCACCATTGACAGGGCTGGCAATCAGCCC.

As concerns this clone: The CDR3 extends 3 residues past the end of the read, so its final part is completed from the germline J gene. The rearrangement joins TRBV10-1 to TRBJ2-3; 7 bases are shared with TRBD2. V was pared by 6 bases and J by 6 bases, with 6 bases of the junction left unmatched. The germline V gene has CDR1 WNHNN and CDR2 SYGVQD (reference sequence). CDR3 length: 13 residues. The CDR3 sequence is CASSRLAWDTQYF. The sequenced CDR3 bases are TGCGCCAGCAGCAGACTAGCTTGGGATACG.

Turning to this clone: The read halts 3 residues ahead of the CDR3 end, with the missing end drawn from the germline J gene. The chain is built from TRBV30 and TRBJ1-4; TRBD1 matches at 8 bases. This CDR3 is built from 14 residues. Germline V gene sequence: CDR1 GTSNPN, CDR2 SVGIG (reference sequence). Trimming cost V 5 bases and J 8 bases; bases outside gene matches: 10. The CDR3 bases that were read are TGTGCCTGGGACCCCGGGACAGGAGACGAAAAA. This encodes CAWDPGTGDEK. The complete CDR3 protein is CAWDPGTGDEKLFF.

For this clone: The CDR3 end is not reached by the read, which stops 3 residues before it; the germline J gene fills it in. The chain joins TRBV19 to TRBJ2-3; 7 nucleotides agree with TRBD1. This CDR3 is 14 amino acids long. CDR1 is LNHDA and CDR2 is SQIVND in the germline V gene (reference sequence). CDR3 residues: CATEGGRDYQPQYF. The sequenced CDR3 bases are TGTGCCACCGAAGGGGGCAGGGATTACCAGCCG.

With respect to this clone: The read finishes 3 residues shy of the CDR3 end, and the germline J gene is used to complete it. This sample also contains other DNA sequences that code for the same CDR3. This chain uses TRBV5-1 with TRBJ2-7; D may be TRBD1 (6 bases). The germline V gene has CDR1 SGHRS and CDR2 YFSETQ. V lost 0 bases and J lost 1, with 8 bases in between. There are 14 residues in the CDR3. The covered CDR3 bases are TGCGCCAGCAGCTTGGTAGGGGGTTCCTACGAG. It translates to CASSLVGGSYE. The complete CDR3 reads CASSLVGGSYEQYF.

Comment on this clone: The read finishes 3 residues shy of the CDR3 end, and the germline J gene is used to complete it. The V and J genes are TRBV6-2 or TRBV6-3 and TRBJ2-1; TRBD1 agrees at 10 bases. This CDR3 is 14 amino acids long. V lost 7 bases and J lost 7; bases outside the gene matches: 7. CDR1 and CDR2 from the germline V gene are MNHEY and SVGEGT. The CDR3 loop is CASNPGTGANEQFF. The covered CDR3 bases are TGTGCCAGCAACCCCGGGACAGGGGCGAATGAG.

Notes on this clone: The CDR3 extends 3 residues past the end of the read, so its final part is completed from the germline J gene. The rearrangement uses TRBV2 and TRBJ2-5; D gene unclear. The CDR3 is 13 residues long. Germline CDR1 and CDR2: SNHLY and FYNNEI. CDR3 DNA (partial): TGTGCCAGCACACCATACCGCACAGATACC. As protein: CASTPYRTDT. The complete CDR3 protein is CASTPYRTDTQYF.

Comment on this clone: Read sequence stops 3 residues before the CDR3 end, and the germline J gene provides the missing end. This chain uses TRBV7-3 with TRBJ2-3, with 10 bases lining up with TRBD2. Germline V gene lookup returns CDR1 SGHTA and CDR2 FQGTGA. The CDR3 extends over 19 amino acids. The sequenced CDR3 bases are TGTGCCAGCAGCTTAAGTGGAATTAGCGGGGGGCTACGCCAAGAGACG. Residues: CASSLSGISGGLRQET. The whole CDR3 region reads CASSLSGISGGLRQETQYF. The whole variable domain, remainder taken from reference TRBV7-3 and TRBJ2-3, is GAGVSQTPSNKVTEKGKYVELRCDPISGHTALYWYRQSLGQGPEFLIYFQGTGAADDSGLPNDRFFAVRPEGSVSTLKIQRTERGDSAVYLCASSLSGISGGLRQETQYFGPGTRLTVL.

With respect to this clone: From the germline J gene comes the end of the CDR3, since the read stops 3 residues before it. V gene TRBV5-6 combines with J gene TRBJ2-7; D uncertain. CDR3 length equals 12 residues. CDR1 and CDR2 from the germline V gene are SGHDT and YYEEEE. V dropped 0 bases and J dropped 3 bases, with 4 bases sitting between them. The part of the CDR3 DNA that was read is TGTGCCAGCAGCTTGGCAGACTACGAG. Translating it yields CASSLADYE. In full, the CDR3 reads CASSLADYEQYF.

Turning to this clone: The CDR3 end falls 3 residues outside the read, so it is completed with the germline J gene. This sequence joins TRBV30 and TRBJ2-2, with D tentatively TRBD1 (6 bases). CDR1 is GTSNPN, CDR2 SVGIG, per germline (reference sequence). The CDR3 contains 14 residues. The sequenced part of the CDR3 DNA is TGTGCCTGGAACAGGGCTGCGGCTAAGGAAAAG. Translated, it gives CAWNRAAAKEK. The full CDR3 sequence reads CAWNRAAAKEKLFF.

CDR3 region: CASSLAGGGNQPQHF. The DNA read from the CDR3 is TGTGCCAGCAGCTTAGCTGGGGGCGGCAATCAGCCC. This sequence joins TRBV7-8 and TRBJ1-5, with D maybe TRBD1 (6 bases). The observed sequence ends 3 residues before the CDR3 terminus, with the missing tail filled in from the germline J gene. The V gene lost 0 bases and the J gene lost 2 bases, with 8 bases spanning the gap. The length of the CDR3 is 15 residues. The germline CDR1 and CDR2 sequences are SGHVS and FQNEAQ.

Details on this clone: The read comes to an end 3 residues before the CDR3 does, leaving the germline J gene to fill in the end. The V call is TRBV20-1, the J call TRBJ2-7; 8 bases align to TRBD1. The CDR3 covers 14 residues. Germline CDR1 is DFQATT and CDR2 is SNEGSKA (reference sequence). The junction had 10 bases not matched to a gene; V was cut back by 3 bases and J by 6 bases. The CDR3 sequence: CSARDRAGFSEQYF. The sequenced part of the CDR3 DNA is TGCAGTGCTAGGGACAGGGCAGGATTTTCCGAG.

Worth noting for this clone: The read comes to an end 3 residues before the CDR3 does, leaving the germline J gene to fill in the end. The rearrangement links TRBV10-3 to TRBJ1-1; 7 nucleotides line up with TRBD1. J was trimmed by 0 bases and V by 4 bases; bases with no gene match: 5. This CDR3 spans 15 amino acids. Germline values: CDR1 ENHRY, CDR2 SYGVKD. CDR3 region: CAISVTGAVNTEAFF. The CDR3 DNA, read in part, is TGTGCCATCAGTGTTACAGGGGCCGTGAACACTGAA.

With regard to this clone: The read ends 3 residues before the CDR3 terminus; that terminus is restored from the germline J gene. This chain joins TRBV5-1 and TRBJ2-5, with 10 positions matching TRBD1. After removal of 3 bases from V and 4 bases from J, the junction contained 3 bases not matched to a gene. The CDR3 is made up of 14 amino acids. Germline loops: CDR1 SGHRS, CDR2 YFSETQ. CDR3: CASSWTGGRETQYF. The CDR3 DNA, read in part, is TGCGCCAGCAGCTGGACAGGGGGACGAGAGACC.

Concerning this clone itself: The read gets to within 3 residues of the CDR3 end, and the germline J gene fills in the rest. The chain carries TRBV6-2 or TRBV6-3 and TRBJ2-3, with a tentative D call TRBD2 (5 bases). Looked up from germline, CDR1 is MNHEY and CDR2 is SVGEGT. Trimming pared 7 bases from V and 0 bases from J, leaving 14 bases between. This CDR3 has 15 amino acids. CDR3 loop: CASNRAVASTDTQYF. The DNA read from the CDR3 is TGTGCCAGCAACCGAGCGGTCGCTAGCACAGATACG.

With regard to this clone: The missing CDR3 end, 3 residues past where the read stops, is filled in from the germline J gene. The chain has TRBV29-1 and TRBJ2-4; D unresolved. With 4 bases removed from V and 0 bases from J, the gap between germline ends came to 10 bases. This CDR3 has 14 amino acids. The germline V gene encodes CDR1 SQVTM and CDR2 ANQGSEA. The chain's CDR3 is CSVGAPLAKNIQYF. The DNA read from the CDR3 is TGCAGCGTTGGAGCGCCCCTAGCCAAAAACATT.

Comments on this clone: The CDR3 goes on 3 residues after the read ends, and that part is filled in from the germline J gene. The rearrangement links TRBV6-1 to TRBJ2-5; D is unresolved. The CDR3 is 13 residues long. The germline CDR1 and CDR2 sequences are MNHNS and SASEGT. Trimming removed 1 base at V and 7 bases at J, with 10 bases between. CDR3 in amino acids: CASSEGRSGTQYF. The CDR3 DNA, read in part, is TGTGCCAGCAGTGAAGGGCGGTCGGGGACC.

As regards this clone: Read data end 3 residues before the CDR3 end; the end is taken from the germline J gene. V is TRBV20-1 and J is TRBJ2-5, with D unclear. Germline CDR1 DFQATT, CDR2 SNEGSKA (reference sequence). V lost 2 bases, J lost 5 bases, and 6 bases lay in between. The CDR3 sequence is 11 residues long. CDR3 loop: CSARSRETQYF. The CDR3 bases that were read are TGCAGTGCTAGATCGCGGGAGACC.

To note about this clone: Coverage ceases 3 residues before the CDR3 finishes, and the germline J gene fills in the end. V gene TRBV13 combines with J gene TRBJ2-1; 10 bases fit TRBD2. Germline CDR1 is PRHDT and CDR2 is FYEKMQ (reference sequence). The ends lost 5 bases at V and 3 bases at J; junction bases unmatched: 19. The CDR3 sequence is 20 residues long. The CDR3 sequence is CASSIRVTTSGIGDYNEQFF. The part of the CDR3 DNA that was read is TGTGCCAGCAGCATCCGGGTCACCACTAGCGGGATAGGTGACTACAATGAG.

A remark on this clone: The missing CDR3 end, 3 residues past where the read stops, is filled in from the germline J gene. This rearrangement joins TRBV18 to TRBJ1-1; D is undetermined. V was trimmed by 3 bases and J by 1 base, leaving 6 bases between them. This CDR3 is 13 amino acids long. CDR1 is KGHSH and CDR2 is LQKENI in the germline V gene. The CDR3 spells CASSPQRNTEAFF. The DNA read from the CDR3 is TGTGCCAGCTCACCGCAGAGGAACACTGAA.